Each of the 27 T cell receptor beta chains below was sequenced from the same sample in a study of T cell repertoires in cytomegalovirus infection. These TCRs' antigens remain unknown. TCRdb redid the calling of the reads with MiXCR, one entry per CDR3 protein. The sample includes 750,000 to 900,000 distinct CDR3 sequences, about 27% seen only once; the top ten take 10% to 15%. The input for sequencing was cultured CD8+ T cells from PBMCs, taken from culture after CMV antigen stimulation. Receptor source: a human donor in good health (CMV status not recorded). Some clones in this sample may be carry-over from other donors' samples.

This clonotype appeared many times. The rearrangement joins TRBV7-8 to TRBJ1-4, with unresolved D. Germline lookup yields CDR1 SGHVS and CDR2 FQNEAQ. The CDR3 runs 14 residues. V lost 4 bases and J 8 bases, leaving 14 bases between the germline ends. The DNA of the CDR3 is TGTGCCAGCAGCTCATTAGGGTTAGGGGAAAAACTGTTTTTT. It yields the protein CASSSLGLGEKLFF.

On this clonotype: An end of the junction differs from the germline gene, which may be a read error. The chain recombines TRBV4-1 with TRBJ1-3, with 9 bases aligning to TRBD1. The CDR3 is 16 amino acids. Per the germline V gene, CDR1 is MGHRA and CDR2 is YSYEKL. The CDR3 sequence is CASSRPGQGSGKTIYF. The CDR3 DNA follows: TGCGCCAGCAGCCGACCGGGACAGGGTTCTGGAAAAACCATATATTTT.

This clonotype has just one count. This sequence joins TRBV4-1 and TRBJ1-6; D is unclear. Germline V CDR1 and CDR2: MGHRA, YSYEKL. V was pared by 1 base and J by 6 bases, with 4 bases between. The CDR3 is 13 residues long. The CDR3 DNA reads as TGCGCCAGCAGCCAAGGGGTTAATTCACCCCTCCACTTT. It codes for CASSQGVNSPLHF.

This chain connects TRBV6-6 to TRBJ1-2, with D possibly being TRBD1 (5 bases). V was trimmed by 2 bases and J by 6 bases, leaving 13 bases between them. The CDR3 length is 14 residues. The germline V gene has CDR1 MNHNY and CDR2 SVGAGI (reference sequence). CDR3 sequence reads: CASSYLGQFDGYTF. The CDR3 nucleotides are TGTGCCAGCAGTTACCTTGGACAATTCGATGGCTACACCTTC.

This clonotype has a handful of counts. The CDR3 loop reads CASGSQGAEETQYF. CDR3 nucleotide sequence: TGTGCCAGCGGTTCCCAGGGGGCGGAGGAGACCCAGTACTTC. The chain couples TRBV27 to TRBJ2-5; 8 nucleotides align to TRBD1. J lost 5 bases, V lost 8 bases, and 10 bases had no gene match. CDR3 length equals 14 residues. Germline loops: CDR1 MNHEY, CDR2 SMNVEV (reference sequence).

This chain's CDR3 is CATSNGTGGAYGNTIYF. The CDR3 DNA reads as TGTGCCACCAGCAACGGGACAGGGGGCGCGTATGGAAACACCATATATTTT. The V call is TRBV15, the J call TRBJ1-3, with 12 nucleotides matching TRBD1. The ends lost 4 bases at V and 3 bases at J; junction bases unmatched: 7. The length of the CDR3 is 17 residues. In germline, CDR1 is LNHNV, CDR2 YYDKDF (reference sequence).

The chain joins TRBV19 to TRBJ1-4, with D unresolved. Trimming pared 4 bases from V and 0 bases from J, leaving 9 bases between. The CDR3 loop spans 15 amino acids. CDR1 and CDR2 (germline): LNHDA, SQIVND (reference sequence). The CDR3 region has the DNA TGTGCCAGTAGTACGGAATACGCAACTAATGAAAAACTGTTTTTT. This gives the protein CASSTEYATNEKLFF. Combining the CDR3 with reference TRBV19 and TRBJ1-4 gives the whole variable domain DGGITQSPKYLFRKEGQNVTLSCEQNLNHDAMYWYRQDPGQGLRLIYYSQIVNDFQKGDIAEGYSVSREKKESFPLTVTSAQKNPTAFYLCASSTEYATNEKLFFGSGTQLSVL.

This clonotype appeared a few times. Written as DNA, the CDR3 is TGTGCCAGCAGTGGAGCCTACGAGCAGTACGTC. Amino acid sequence: CASSGAYEQYV. The chain carries TRBV25-1 and TRBJ2-7, with D hard to call. Looked up from germline, CDR1 is MGHDK and CDR2 is SYGVNS. The CDR3 totals 11 residues. V lost 4 bases, J lost 2 bases, and 3 bases lay in between.

This rearrangement joins TRBV4-1 to TRBJ1-4, with D possibly TRBD1 on 5 matching bases. This CDR3 has 15 residues. Looked up from germline, CDR1 is MGHRA and CDR2 is YSYEKL. V was trimmed by 5 bases and J by 3 bases, leaving 13 bases between them. The CDR3: CASSSLDSSNEKLFF. CDR3 coding DNA: TGCGCCAGCAGCTCCCTCGACAGCTCTAATGAAAAACTGTTTTTT.

This clonotype was counted ten times or more. The chain couples TRBV6-1 to TRBJ1-2; no reliable D call. The CDR3 consists of 15 residues. V shed 4 bases and J shed 8 bases, with 20 bases lying between them. Germline CDR1 reads MNHNS; CDR2 reads SASEGT. CDR3 protein: CASSGIGLSTWGYTF. CDR3 coding DNA: TGTGCCAGCAGTGGAATAGGGTTGAGTACCTGGGGCTACACCTTC.

This chain joins TRBV7-9 and TRBJ2-1; 8 positions match TRBD1. After removal of 5 bases from V and 8 bases from J, the junction contained 14 bases not matched to a gene. This CDR3 is built from 16 residues. From germline, CDR1 is SEHNR and CDR2 FQNEAQ (reference sequence). In nucleotides, the CDR3 is TGTGCCAGCAGCGGACAGGGAATAAAGAATATCGATGAGCAGTTCTTC. Its protein is CASSGQGIKNIDEQFF.

About this clonotype itself: This may be a read error: a much more frequent sequence differs by one nucleotide. The CDR3 spells CASRGGSSYNSPLHF. CDR3 in DNA: TGTGCCAGCAGGGGGGGGAGCTCCTATAATTCACCCCTCCACTTT. This chain joins TRBV2 and TRBJ1-6, with D possibly being TRBD1 (5 bases). The CDR3 runs to 15 residues. Trimming took 6 bases from V and 0 from J, leaving 9 bases between them. CDR1 and CDR2 from the germline V gene are SNHLY and FYNNEI.

This sequence joins TRBV11-2 and TRBJ2-7, with D unresolved. CDR1 is SGHAT and CDR2 is FQNNGV in the germline V gene. This CDR3 is built from 14 residues. V gave up 4 bases and J gave up 1 base, with 11 bases separating them. The CDR3, as DNA: TGTGCCAGCAGCTCCTGGACGGTATCCTACGAGCAGTACGTC. Residues: CASSSWTVSYEQYV.

V and J are TRBV5-4 and TRBJ1-6; TRBD1 matches 7 bases. The V gene end was trimmed by 1 base and the J gene end by 2 bases; junction bases not matched to a gene: 6. Germline V gene data show CDR1 as SGHNT and CDR2 as YYREEE (reference sequence). The CDR3 extends over 17 amino acids. DNA for the CDR3: TGTGCCAGCAGCTTGACAGGGGATGAAGCCTATAATTCACCCCTCCACTTT. As protein: CASSLTGDEAYNSPLHF.

This clonotype was counted ten times or more. The chain combines TRBV7-9 with TRBJ1-1; D remains unclear. V was clipped by 4 bases and J by 1 base, with 13 bases between them. The CDR3 is 15 residues long. The V gene's germline CDR1 is SEHNR and CDR2 FQNEAQ (reference sequence). This CDR3 reads CASSSNETPNTEAFF. For the CDR3, the DNA is TGTGCCAGCAGCTCGAACGAGACTCCGAACACTGAAGCTTTCTTT. Full variable domain (outside the CDR3, taken from reference TRBV7-9 and TRBJ1-1): DTGVSQNPRHKITKRGQNVTFRCDPISEHNRLYWYRQTLGQGPEFLTYFQNEAQLEKSRLLSDRFSAERPKGSFSTLEIQRTEQGDSAMYLCASSSNETPNTEAFFGQGTRLTVV.

The chain carries TRBV9 and TRBJ2-1; a possible D gene is TRBD1 (5 bases). Germline-derived CDR1 and CDR2 are SGDLS and YYNGEE. Trimming took 0 bases from V and 3 from J, leaving 7 bases between them. The CDR3 covers 14 residues. The CDR3 nucleotides are TGTGCCAGCAGCGTAGCTCAGGGCTACAATGAGCAGTTCTTC. The encoded protein is CASSVAQGYNEQFF.

This rearrangement joins TRBV19 to TRBJ2-2; no clear D gene. CDR3 length: 13 amino acids. The V and J ends lost 5 bases and 7 bases respectively, with 11 bases between them. Germline loops: CDR1 LNHDA, CDR2 SQIVND (reference sequence). As DNA, the CDR3 is TGTGCCAGTAGTGTCTCTATCGTCGGGGAGCTGTTTTTT. Amino acid sequence: CASSVSIVGELFF.

The chain recombines TRBV6-5 with TRBJ2-1; TRBD2 matches at 8 bases. The CDR3 runs to 16 residues. Germline V gene sequence: CDR1 MNHEY, CDR2 SVGAGI. The J segment lost 7 bases and the V segment lost 0 bases, leaving 8 bases of the junction unmatched. The chain's CDR3 is CASSYSVGLVRNEQFF. CDR3 DNA sequence: TGTGCCAGCAGTTACTCGGTGGGACTAGTACGTAATGAGCAGTTCTTC.

V gene TRBV12-5 combines with J gene TRBJ2-1; TRBD1 might be the D (6 bases). Germline V gene data show CDR1 as LGHNT and CDR2 as FRNRAP. V was trimmed by 3 bases and J by 4 bases, leaving 25 bases between them. The CDR3 runs to 19 residues. CDR3 amino acids: CASGFGFPKGEVPYNEQFF. In DNA, the CDR3 is TGTGCTAGTGGTTTTGGGTTCCCTAAGGGGGAAGTCCCTTACAATGAGCAGTTCTTC.

The chain has TRBV13 and TRBJ1-2; the D is unclear. The CDR3 contains 15 residues. Germline values: CDR1 PRHDT, CDR2 FYEKMQ (reference sequence). The V end lost 0 bases, the J end lost 4 bases, and 12 bases lay between the germline ends. In DNA, the CDR3 is TGTGCCAGCAGCTTAGGTGGTTACGAGGGCTATGGCTACACCTTC. It translates to CASSLGGYEGYGYTF.

This chain connects TRBV3-1 to TRBJ1-1, with D uncertain. The V and J ends lost 0 bases and 10 bases respectively, with 15 bases between them. Germline V gene lookup returns CDR1 LGHDT and CDR2 YNNKEL (reference sequence). The CDR3 runs 14 residues. The CDR3 sequence: CASSQEAGFSGAFF. The DNA for the CDR3 is TGTGCCAGCAGCCAAGAGGCGGGTTTCTCCGGAGCTTTCTTT.

At least ten counts were recorded for this clonotype. The V gene is TRBV6-1, the J gene TRBJ2-1; D ambiguous. Trimming removed 2 bases from V and 0 bases from J, with 8 bases in between. The CDR3 spans 15 residues. Per the germline V gene, CDR1 is MNHNS and CDR2 is SASEGT. The CDR3 nucleotides read TGTGCCAGCAGTGAACAGATAGGCTCCTACAATGAGCAGTTCTTC. This gives the protein CASSEQIGSYNEQFF.

This clonotype was counted only a few times. The rearrangement joins TRBV19 to TRBJ2-7; 7 nucleotides line up with TRBD1. The CDR3 runs 13 residues. V was clipped by 6 bases and J by 1 base; unmatched bases: 3. Germline V gives CDR1 LNHDA, CDR2 SQIVND (reference sequence). The CDR3 DNA reads TGTGCCAGTAGGCTCAGGGGGTCCTACGAGCAGTACTTC. It encodes CASRLRGSYEQYF.

The chain's CDR3 is CASSEAGGGYEQYV. Written as DNA, the CDR3 is TGTGCCAGCAGTGAAGCGGGGGGGGGTTACGAGCAGTACGTC. The V and J genes are TRBV2 and TRBJ2-7; 7 bases fit TRBD2. This CDR3 contains 14 residues. CDR1 is SNHLY, CDR2 FYNNEI, per germline. Losses at the gene ends were 0 bases for V and 4 bases for J; bases not matched to a gene: 3.

The V gene is TRBV7-9, the J gene TRBJ1-2; D remains unclear. CDR3 length equals 12 residues. Germline CDR1 is SEHNR and CDR2 is FQNEAQ (reference sequence). V lost 1 base and J 7 bases, leaving 7 bases between the germline ends. The DNA for the CDR3 is TGTGCCAGCAGCTTAGAAGGGAGTGGCTACACCTTC. Protein: CASSLEGSGYTF.

This clonotype was counted between two and nine times. The gene calls are TRBV7-6 and TRBJ2-5, with a weak D call TRBD2 (7 bases). Trimming pared 2 bases from V and 0 bases from J, leaving 25 bases between. The germline V gene encodes CDR1 SGHVS and CDR2 FNYEAQ. This CDR3 has 20 amino acids. The CDR3 loop reads CASSLFPGGYPGNHQETQYF. The DNA for the CDR3 is TGTGCCAGCAGCTTATTCCCGGGGGGCTACCCGGGGAATCACCAAGAGACCCAGTACTTC.

This clonotype was observed a handful of times. This chain connects TRBV2 to TRBJ2-7; 7 bases match TRBD1. The CDR3 loop spans 12 amino acids. Germline CDR1 and CDR2: SNHLY and FYNNEI. Trimming took 8 bases from V and 7 from J; bases not matched to a gene: 8. The CDR3 DNA sequence: TGTGCCAGCCGGGACAGCATTGGTGAGCAGTACTTC. This sequence encodes CASRDSIGEQYF.